This T cell receptor beta chain came from a study of identical twins. CDR3 length equals 15 residues. Germline loops: CDR1 ENHRY, CDR2 SYGVKD. The ends lost 10 bases at V and 2 bases at J; junction bases unmatched: 13. With template switching, a universal primer site was added, and the cDNA carried unique molecular identifiers. TCRdb itself ran the 5' RACE reads through MiXCR, one entry per CDR3 protein. The sample records some 630,000 distinct CDR3 sequences, 7.1% being singletons. Findings and limits, study-wide: Clonotypes of the beta chain that were abundant in cord blood carried fewer insertions (memory repertoires showed none).

This clonotype has just a few counts. Antigen specificity is unknown. These data also formed part of another study, on yellow fever vaccine responses in identical twins.

Sequencing was performed on PBMCs. The clonotype comes from a woman aged 18-29 years in good health. This chain joins TRBV10-3 and TRBJ1-1, with 7 bases that match TRBD1. The CDR3 reads CATKLSGQKNTEAFF. The CDR3 DNA follows: TGTGCCACCAAATTGTCGGGACAGAAAAACACTGAAGCTTTCTTT.